What follows are 13 T cell receptor beta chains derived from one specimen sequenced in a study of cytomegalovirus exposure and HLA in healthy donors (dated by TCRdb to the late 2010s). Receptors were amplified or captured by the immunoSEQ multiplex PCR assay. TCRdb obtained this table from immuneACCESS and retained in-frame rearrangements with V and J assigned. These tables miss some clones; where compared with another copy, unresolved V genes account for less than half of the shortfall, and the remainder is unexplained. The sample yields about 150,000 clones; 85% to 90% were counted once. 3% to 3.5% of the sample comes from the top ten. Sequenced input: PBMCs. These receptors came from a woman aged 18-30 years in good health and CMV-seropositive.

CDR3 nucleotides: TGCAGCGTTTTCACTAGCGGGAGTATCCACGAGCAGTACTTC. Amino acids: CSVFTSGSIHEQYF. The chain recombines TRBV29-1 with TRBJ2-7; TRBD2 aligns across 11 bases. Germline values: CDR1 SQVTM, CDR2 ANQGSEA. The ends lost 5 bases at V and 5 bases at J; junction bases unmatched: 8. This CDR3 has 14 residues.

V usage is TRBV18 and J usage is TRBJ1-4, with TRBD1 matching 7 bases. J was trimmed by 0 bases and V by 3 bases; bases with no gene match: 4. The CDR3 is 16 residues long. The germline gives CDR1 KGHSH, CDR2 LQKENI. CDR3 in amino acids: CASSPGQPATNEKLFF. The CDR3 bases are TGTGCCAGCTCACCGGGACAGCCTGCAACTAATGAAAAACTGTTTTTT.

This clone was seen just once. V usage is TRBV29-1 and J usage is TRBJ2-3; D unclear. The CDR3 runs 11 residues. The ends were cut back, 5 bases at V and 3 bases at J, with 6 bases in the middle. CDR1 SQVTM and CDR2 ANQGSEA come from the germline V gene. CDR3 amino acids: CSVRRTDTQYF. In DNA form, the CDR3 reads TGCAGCGTTCGGCGGACAGATACGCAGTATTTT.

The V gene is TRBV2, the J gene TRBJ2-3, with 12 bases matching TRBD2. Germline trimming cut 6 bases from V and 2 bases from J; bases unmatched to any gene: 6. Germline values: CDR1 SNHLY, CDR2 FYNNEI. The CDR3 loop spans 16 amino acids. In DNA, the CDR3 is TGTGCCAGCAGCCCTCTAGCGGGAGGGGTCACAGATACGCAGTATTTT. Residues: CASSPLAGGVTDTQYF.

V is TRBV6-5 and J is TRBJ2-1; 12 bases are shared with TRBD2. Germline V gene lookup returns CDR1 MNHEY and CDR2 SVGAGI. With 5 bases clipped from V and 4 bases from J, the junction kept 3 bases outside the gene matches. This CDR3 contains 15 residues. The CDR3 protein is CASSAGTSGYNEQFF. As DNA, the CDR3 is TGTGCCAGCAGTGCCGGGACTAGCGGGTACAATGAGCAGTTCTTC.

The chain couples TRBV11-3 to TRBJ2-7; TRBD1 matches at 7 bases. The CDR3 runs 18 residues. CDR1 is SGHNT and CDR2 is YENEEA in the germline V gene. Trimming took 5 bases from V and 3 from J; bases not matched to a gene: 19. The CDR3 DNA follows: TGTGCCAGCAGCAACCATCTCTCCTGGCAGGGGGTGTGCTACGAGCAGTACTTC. This translates into CASSNHLSWQGVCYEQYF.

The chain is built from TRBV9 and TRBJ2-3, with 8 bases fitting TRBD2. Trimming removed 3 bases from V and 6 bases from J; junction bases left unmatched: 12. The germline V gene has CDR1 SGDLS and CDR2 YYNGEE. CDR3 length: 16 residues. CDR3 sequence (DNA): TGTGCCAGCAGCGACTTAACCAGCGGGAGAGGTGATACGCAGTATTTT. It encodes CASSDLTSGRGDTQYF.

The chain is built from TRBV11-3 and TRBJ2-2; 9 bases are shared with TRBD2. V lost 0 bases to trimming and J lost 9 bases; unmatched junction nucleotides: 8. The CDR3 length is 16 residues. In germline, CDR1 is SGHNT, CDR2 YENEEA. CDR3 coding DNA: TGTGCCAGCAGCTTAGATGTCGGGACTAGCTTACGGGAGCTGTTTTTT. Protein product: CASSLDVGTSLRELFF.

This clone was observed once. The chain is built from TRBV29-1 and TRBJ2-2, with TRBD2 as a possible D gene (7 bases). The CDR3 spans 17 residues. Germline V lookup: CDR1 SQVTM, CDR2 ANQGSEA. Between the trimmed V and J ends, which lost 4 bases and 3 bases, there was a span of 21 bases. This CDR3 is CSVVKGGAGADTGELFF. In DNA, the CDR3 is TGCAGCGTTGTGAAAGGGGGGGCAGGGGCGGACACCGGGGAGCTGTTTTTT.

On this clone itself: This CDR3 is also generated by other DNA sequences in the sample. This rearrangement joins TRBV28 to TRBJ1-5; D may be TRBD1 (5 bases). This CDR3 region has 13 residues. V was shortened by 6 bases and J by 2 bases, with 8 bases between the two germline ends. Germline V lookup: CDR1 MDHEN, CDR2 SYDVKM. CDR3 region: CASRSGGNQPQHF. The CDR3 bases are TGTGCCAGCAGATCGGGGGGCAATCAGCCCCAGCATTTT.

This clone was seen more than once but under ten times. V gene TRBV5-1 combines with J gene TRBJ1-2, with D unclear. The CDR3 totals 14 residues. Trimming pared 1 base from V and 2 bases from J, leaving 9 bases between. Germline CDR1 and CDR2: SGHRS and YFSETQ. The CDR3 nucleotides read TGCGCCAGCAGCTTGAACAACAAAAACTATGGCTACACCTTC. Its protein product is CASSLNNKNYGYTF.

This chain connects TRBV30 to TRBJ2-1; D is possibly TRBD2 (5 bases). The CDR3 spans 13 residues. Germline lookup yields CDR1 GTSNPN and CDR2 SVGIG (reference sequence). V gave up 4 bases and J gave up 5 bases, with 12 bases separating them. The CDR3 DNA is TGTGCCTGGACTGGCGGGTACCACAATGAGCAGTTCTTC. This translates into CAWTGGYHNEQFF. The variable domain in full, with the rest retrieved from reference TRBV30 and TRBJ2-1, is SQTIHQWPATLVQPVGSPLSLECTVEGTSNPNLYWYRQAAGRGLQLLFYSVGIGQISSEVPQNLSASRPQDRQFILSSKKLLLSDSGFYLCAWTGGYHNEQFFGPGTRLTVL.

The rearrangement joins TRBV11-3 to TRBJ2-7; D is ambiguous. Germline V CDR1 and CDR2: SGHNT, YENEEA. CDR3 length: 14 amino acids. The V gene lost 1 base and the J gene lost 0 bases, with 7 bases spanning the gap. As DNA, the CDR3 is TGTGCCAGCAGCTTAGGGGCAGCCTCCTACGAGCAGTACTTC. Encoded protein: CASSLGAASYEQYF. Full variable domain (remainder filled in from reference TRBV11-3 and TRBJ2-7): EAGVVQSPRYKIIEKKQPVAFWCNPISGHNTLYWYLQNLGQGPELLIRYENEEAVDDSQLPKDRFSAERLKGVDSTLKIQPAELGDSAVYLCASSLGAASYEQYFGPGTRLTVT.